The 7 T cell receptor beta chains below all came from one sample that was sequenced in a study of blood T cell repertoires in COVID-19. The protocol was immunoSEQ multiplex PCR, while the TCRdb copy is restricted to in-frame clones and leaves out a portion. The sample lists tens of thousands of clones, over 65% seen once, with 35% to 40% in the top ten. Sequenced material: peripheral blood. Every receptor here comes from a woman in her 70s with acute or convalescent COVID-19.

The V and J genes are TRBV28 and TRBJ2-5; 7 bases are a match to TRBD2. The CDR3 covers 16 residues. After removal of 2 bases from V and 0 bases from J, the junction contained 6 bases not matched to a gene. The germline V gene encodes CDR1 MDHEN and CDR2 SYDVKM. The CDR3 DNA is TGTGCCAGCAGTTTAGGGGGGGACCTGTACCAAGAGACCCAGTACTTC. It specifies CASSLGGDLYQETQYF.

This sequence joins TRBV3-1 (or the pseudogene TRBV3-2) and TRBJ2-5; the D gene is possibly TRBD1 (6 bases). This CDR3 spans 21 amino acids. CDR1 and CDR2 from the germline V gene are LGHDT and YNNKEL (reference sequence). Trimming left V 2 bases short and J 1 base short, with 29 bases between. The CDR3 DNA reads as TGTGCCAGCAGCCAACCCCGACAGGAAAAACTAGAGAAACTGGGCCAAGAGACCCAGTACTTC. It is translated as CASSQPRQEKLEKLGQETQYF.

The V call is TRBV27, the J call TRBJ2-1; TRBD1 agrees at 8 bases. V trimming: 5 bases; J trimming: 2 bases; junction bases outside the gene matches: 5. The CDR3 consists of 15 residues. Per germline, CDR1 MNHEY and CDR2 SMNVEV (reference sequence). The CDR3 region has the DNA TGTGCCAGCAGTCGACAGGGGCCTCCCTACAATGAGCAGTTCTTC. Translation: CASSRQGPPYNEQFF.

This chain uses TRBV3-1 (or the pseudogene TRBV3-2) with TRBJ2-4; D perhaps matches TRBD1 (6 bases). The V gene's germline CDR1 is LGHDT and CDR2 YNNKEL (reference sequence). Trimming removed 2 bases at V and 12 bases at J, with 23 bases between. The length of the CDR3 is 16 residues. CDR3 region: CASSQRSQGLQGNQYF. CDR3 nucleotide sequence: TGTGCCAGCAGCCAACGTTCCCAGGGGCTCCAGGGTAATCAGTACTTC.

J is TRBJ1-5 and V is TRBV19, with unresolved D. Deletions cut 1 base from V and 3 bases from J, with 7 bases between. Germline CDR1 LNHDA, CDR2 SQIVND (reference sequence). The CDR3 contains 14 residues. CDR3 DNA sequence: TGTGCCAGTAGTATAGCGGGTACCAATCAGCCCCAGCATTTT. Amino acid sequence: CASSIAGTNQPQHF.

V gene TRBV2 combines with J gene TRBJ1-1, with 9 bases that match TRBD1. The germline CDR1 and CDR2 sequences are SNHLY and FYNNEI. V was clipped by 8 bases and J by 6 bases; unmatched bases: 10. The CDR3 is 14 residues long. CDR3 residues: CASLQGARTSEAFF. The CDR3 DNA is TGTGCCAGCCTACAGGGGGCCAGAACCTCTGAAGCTTTCTTT.

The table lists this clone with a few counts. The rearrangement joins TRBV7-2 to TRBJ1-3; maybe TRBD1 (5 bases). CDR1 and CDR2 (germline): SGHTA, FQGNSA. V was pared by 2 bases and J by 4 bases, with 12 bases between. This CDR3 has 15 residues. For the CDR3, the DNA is TGTGCCAGCAGCTTAAAGTCGCAGGGAGGAAACACCATATATTTT. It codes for CASSLKSQGGNTIYF.